Listed below are T cell receptor beta chains from one sample, sequenced in a study of molecular identifiers for immune sequencing clone quantification. TCRdb reprocessed the PCR reads via MiXCR and lists one record per CDR3 protein. This table holds 70,000 to 95,000 distinct CDR3 sequences, 15% to 20% found once. The sample taken for sequencing was naive CD8+ T cells from blood, with Jurkat cell RNA spiked in. These receptors originate from a human donor in good health. Some libraries in this study had Jurkat cell RNA spiked in. Each CDR3 is given with its conserved first and last residue. The listing skips clone size in some rows; elsewhere it reads once, few, many or a size class.

clone size	V gene	CDR3 protein
many	TRBV15	CATSSTAGSTEAFF
many	TRBV6-2/TRBV6-3	CASSYGGTGYEQYF
many	TRBV6-1	CASSESHGRFLNTEAFF
-	TRBV29-1	CSVDLGRSSTDTRYF
many	TRBV4-3	CASSQSPQRFGETQYF
many	TRBV7-9	CASSGRTGGSTDTQYF
many	TRBV6-2/TRBV6-3	CASSYHPTGSDRYTQYF
many	TRBV7-9	CASSLGLSPNTGELFF
many	TRBV29-1	CSVLTGARAYEQYF
many	TRBV11-2	CASSLVFQLGMDTEAFF
many	TRBV3-1	CARRWTSWWTDTQYF
many	TRBV29-1	CSVIAGGNTGELFF
-	TRBV5-6	CAGSLARVSAPYEQYF
many	TRBV27	CASSPGLAYYEQYF
-	TRBV30	CAWSVATGAEQFF
many	TRBV20-1	CSARGDSGGLDTQYF
many	TRBV5-1	CASSLVTRLRGGTDTQYF
many	TRBV29-1	CSGSGGSSYNEQFF
many	TRBV12-3/TRBV12-4	CASSLTLEAGGKNIQYF
many	TRBV20-1	CSASVLAGGMNSTDTQYF